This is a list of T cell receptor beta chains from one sample in a study of T and B cells in COVID-19 patients. Each CDR3 protein is one row after TCRdb ran MiXCR on the multiplex PCR reads. Here the sample spans about 720 distinct CDR3 sequences, around 21% being singletons. Sequenced sample: blood. The receptors originated from a human donor with active COVID-19. The CDR3 runs from the conserved cysteine through the conserved F or W. The D gene is left open where the match is weak. The listing skips clone size in some rows; elsewhere it reads once, few, many or a size class.

cdr3_length d_call j_call v_call clone_size cdr3_nt cdr3_aa
17 TRBD2 TRBJ2-6 TRBV6-1 . TGTGCCAGCAGGGGACTAGCGGGAGCGCCTGGGGCCAACGTCCTGACTTTC CASRGLAGAPGANVLTF
14 . TRBJ2-3 TRBV13 large TGTGCCAGCAGCTTAGAAGGGGGGGGGGCGACGCAGTATTTT CASSLEGGGATQYF
14 . TRBJ2-5 TRBV15 . TGTGTTACCAGTATCGGACAGTCCCAAGAGACCCAGTACTTC CVTSIGQSQETQYF
14 . TRBJ2-7 TRBV9 few TGTGCCAGCAGCGTAGGGCGGACGTCCTACGAGCAGTACTTC CASSVGRTSYEQYF
14 . TRBJ1-2 TRBV5-4 medium-sized TGTGCCAGCAGCTTGACAGGGACTAACTATGGCTACACCTTC CASSLTGTNYGYTF
13 . TRBJ2-5 TRBV15 medium-sized TGTGCCACCAGCACCGCCGCCGGAGAGACCCAGTACTTC CATSTAAGETQYF
13 . TRBJ2-2 TRBV11-2 large TGTGCCAGCAGCTCTACTAGTGGCGGGGAGCTGTTTTTT CASSSTSGGELFF
19 TRBD2 TRBJ2-1 TRBV18 large TGTGCCAGCTCACCACGCCCCCCACTTGCGGGAGGGCCGAGGAATGAGCAGTTCTTC CASSPRPPLAGGPRNEQFF
14 TRBD1 TRBJ2-7 TRBV27 . TGTGCCAGCAGTTTAACGGGACAGGGGGGGGAGCAGTACTTC CASSLTGQGGEQYF
15 . TRBJ1-3 TRBV13 large TGTGCCAGCAGCTTAGAGGGCAGCTCTGGAAACACCATATATTTT CASSLEGSSGNTIYF
14 TRBD2 TRBJ2-1 TRBV6-5 few TGTGCCAGCAGGGGACTAGCGGGGGGAAATGAGCAGTTCTTC CASRGLAGGNEQFF
12 . TRBJ2-1 TRBV15 . TGTGCCACCAGCAGAGATTTGACAAGGGGGATCTTC CATSRDLTRGIF
16 . TRBJ2-2 TRBV20-1 medium-sized TGCAGTGCTAGAGCCCCGGGACTTTCTATAACCGGGGAGCTGTTTTTT CSARAPGLSITGELFF
12 . TRBJ2-2 TRBV6-2/TRBV6-3 large TGTGCCAGCCGGGGGGCCCGACGGGAGCTGTTTTTT CASRGARRELFF
14 TRBD1 TRBJ2-7 TRBV4-3 medium-sized TGCGCCAGCAGCCAAGATTTGGGGACAGGGGAGCAGTACTTC CASSQDLGTGEQYF
12 . TRBJ1-2 TRBV12-3/TRBV12-4 medium-sized TGTGCCAGCAGTGGGGGATCCTATGGCTACACCTTC CASSGGSYGYTF
17 TRBD2 TRBJ2-5 TRBV28 many TGTGCCAGCAGTTTATGGACTAGCGGGGTGGGACAAGAGACCCAGTACTTC CASSLWTSGVGQETQYF
15 TRBD2 TRBJ2-5 TRBV20-1 medium-sized TGCAGTGCTAGAGACGGGGCGGGAGGGCGAGAGACCCAGTACTTC CSARDGAGGRETQYF
19 . TRBJ1-5 TRBV6-5 large TGTGCCAGCAGTTACAAGGGGGGAGAAGGGGATAATAGCAATCAGCCCCAGCATTTT CASSYKGGEGDNSNQPQHF
17 TRBD2 TRBJ2-1 TRBV7-9 medium-sized TGTGCCAGCAGCCGCTGGGGAGCGAGCGGGGGGCGCAATGAGCAGTTCTTC CASSRWGASGGRNEQFF
19 . TRBJ2-5 TRBV19 large TGTGCCAGTAGTCCACAAGAGCGACACGGACCAACCTACAGGGAGACCCAGTACTTC CASSPQERHGPTYRETQYF
14 . TRBJ1-4 TRBV21-1 medium-sized TGTGCCAGCCGGCCAAGGGGTGGGAATGAAAAACTGTTTTTT CASRPRGGNEKLFF
13 . TRBJ1-4 TRBV29-1 . TGCAGCGTTCAGCAGCGGGGACATGAAAAACTGTTTTTT CSVQQRGHEKLFF
15 TRBD2 TRBJ2-1 TRBV5-1 few TGCGCCAGCAGCTTGGGTGCGGGGGGAGGGAATGAGCAGTTCTTC CASSLGAGGGNEQFF
15 TRBD2 TRBJ2-2 TRBV6-1 large TGTGCCAGCAGGGGACTAGCGGGAGTCGCCGGGGAGCTGTTTTTT CASRGLAGVAGELFF
14 . TRBJ1-3 TRBV11-2 medium-sized TGTGCCAGCAGCATCCTAAGCTCTGGAAACACCATATATTTT CASSILSSGNTIYF
18 . TRBJ2-1 TRBV19 medium-sized TGTGCCAGTAGTATCTCTTACCCAACCTACAGCTCCTACAATGAGCAGTTCTTC CASSISYPTYSSYNEQFF
12 TRBD1 TRBJ1-2 TRBV20-1 medium-sized TGCAGGGGGCAAGGGACAGGGTTTGGCTACACCTTC CRGQGTGFGYTF
18 TRBD2 TRBJ2-1 TRBV4-3 medium-sized TGCGCCAGCAGCCAAGATACGTCGAGCGGGGGGACGTACAATGAGCAGTTCTTC CASSQDTSSGGTYNEQFF
11 . TRBJ2-2 TRBV29-1 large TGCAGCGTTGCCGACATCGGGGAGCTGTTTTTT CSVADIGELFF
16 . TRBJ2-7 TRBV5-6 large TGTGCCAGCAGCTTGGCTGGGGGACTGGGGGGCTACGAGCAGTACTTC CASSLAGGLGGYEQYF
14 TRBD1 TRBJ1-4 TRBV6-9 medium-sized TGTGCCAGCACCGAGAGAACAGGGGGTGAAAAACTGTTTTTT CASTERTGGEKLFF
14 TRBD2 TRBJ2-5 TRBV18 medium-sized TGTGCCAGCTCACCTCCGAGCGGGGTGGAGACCCAGTACTTC CASSPPSGVETQYF
16 . TRBJ1-6 TRBV6-6 medium-sized TGTGCCAGCAGCCAACTACAGGGTTCCTATAATTCACCCCTCCACTTT CASSQLQGSYNSPLHF
13 . TRBJ1-2 TRBV27 . TGTGCCAGCAGTGCGGACACTACGGGGGGCTACACCTTC CASSADTTGGYTF
15 TRBD2 TRBJ2-3 TRBV13 . TGTGCCAGCAGCCTCGGGACTAGCGGCACAGATACGCAGTATTTT CASSLGTSGTDTQYF
16 . TRBJ2-4 TRBV12-3/TRBV12-4 medium-sized TGTGCCAGCAGTCGCGAGGTAGAACGGGCCAAAAACATTCAGTACTTC CASSREVERAKNIQYF
15 . TRBJ1-3 TRBV7-9 medium-sized TGTGCCAGCAGCTCCGACAGGCACTCTGGAAACACCATATATTTT CASSSDRHSGNTIYF
12 . TRBJ2-7 TRBV6-1 medium-sized TGTGCCAGCAGTGTTGACTTCTACGAGCAGTACTTC CASSVDFYEQYF
14 . TRBJ2-2 TRBV29-1 . TGCAGCGTGTACTACCGACAGGTCACCGGGGAGCTGTTTTTT CSVYYRQVTGELFF
16 . TRBJ2-3 TRBV20-1 medium-sized TGCAGTGCCACTTATACCTGGGGGGTAAGCACAGATACGCAGTATTTT CSATYTWGVSTDTQYF
16 . TRBJ2-7 TRBV21-1 . TGTGCCAGCAGCAAAGCGCTTTGGAGGGACCAAGACGAGCAGTACTTC CASSKALWRDQDEQYF
16 . TRBJ2-3 TRBV6-1 . TGTGCCAGCAGTGAAGCTCGTCGGGGCGCGGGGGATACGCAGTATTTT CASSEARRGAGDTQYF
16 . TRBJ1-2 TRBV10-2 many TGCGCCAGCAGCGACATGACAGACTACCCTAACTATGGCTACACCTTC CASSDMTDYPNYGYTF
14 . TRBJ2-7 TRBV15 large TGTGCCACCAGCAGAGATAGAGGGACCTACGAGCAGTACTTC CATSRDRGTYEQYF
15 TRBD2 TRBJ2-7 TRBV13 large TGTGCCAGCAGCCTCGGGACTAGCGGGGGGGTGGAGCAGTACTTC CASSLGTSGGVEQYF